The 20 T cell receptor beta chains listed next were all sequenced from one sample in a study of T cells in Graves' hyperthyroidism and ophthalmopathy. TCR beta CDR3 sequences were amplified from RNA transcripts. RT-PCR in the first round (using the HTBI primer set) targeted the TCR CDR3. Each CDR3 protein gets one entry after TCRdb re-called the multiplex PCR reads with MiXCR. The sample records a few hundred thousand distinct CDR3 sequences, 18% being singletons. Input material: blood. The source is a woman between 45 and 65 years old with Graves' hyperthyroidism.

This clonotype has more than one count but fewer than ten. The rearrangement links TRBV28 to TRBJ2-3; 13 bases agree with TRBD2. The ends lost 5 bases at V and 4 bases at J; junction bases unmatched: 9. Per the germline V gene, CDR1 is MDHEN and CDR2 is SYDVKM. The CDR3 loop spans 17 amino acids. The CDR3 loop reads CASSALAGGPGADTQYF. The DNA for the CDR3 is TGTGCCAGCAGTGCACTAGCGGGAGGGCCGGGGGCAGATACGCAGTATTTT.

This clonotype was seen at least ten times. The chain combines TRBV3-1 with TRBJ1-5; D remains unclear. The CDR3 runs 13 residues. Trimming removed 0 bases from V and 7 bases from J, with 7 bases in between. Per the germline V gene, CDR1 is LGHDT and CDR2 is YNNKEL (reference sequence). CDR3 in DNA: TGTGCCAGCAGCCAAGAAAGGTCCCAGCCCCAGCATTTT. This encodes CASSQERSQPQHF.

The chain recombines TRBV7-2 with TRBJ1-3, with 8 bases identical to TRBD1. CDR1 and CDR2 (germline): SGHTA, FQGNSA. The V gene end was trimmed by 5 bases and the J gene end by 0 bases; junction bases not matched to a gene: 9. The CDR3 has 17 amino acids. Written as DNA, the CDR3 is TGTGCCAGCAGCCCCGGACAGGGACGGTTCTCTGGAAACACCATATATTTT. It specifies CASSPGQGRFSGNTIYF.

The sample holds many counts of this clonotype. The rearrangement uses TRBV2 and TRBJ2-7; the D call may be TRBD1 or TRBD2 (5 bases each). Germline-derived CDR1 and CDR2 are SNHLY and FYNNEI. The CDR3 runs to 13 residues. V lost 4 bases and J 4 bases, leaving 11 bases between the germline ends. CDR3 residues: CASSGGTGYEQYV. The CDR3 region has the DNA TGTGCCAGCAGTGGGGGGACGGGTTACGAGCAGTACGTC.

The CDR3 coding sequence is TGTGCCAGCAGCCGGACAGGGGGCGCGGACGAGCAGTACTTC. Amino acids: CASSRTGGADEQYF. The V call is TRBV7-9, the J call TRBJ2-7; 11 bases match TRBD1. V lost 5 bases, J lost 5 bases, and 5 bases stayed unmatched. CDR1 is SEHNR, CDR2 FQNEAQ, per germline (reference sequence). The CDR3 consists of 14 residues.

This clonotype occurred many times. This sequence joins TRBV2 and TRBJ2-5; a possible D gene is TRBD2 (5 bases). The length of the CDR3 is 14 residues. Trimming took off 5 bases at V and 1 base at J, with 11 bases between the two ends. CDR1 SNHLY and CDR2 FYNNEI come from the germline V gene. CDR3 bases: TGTGCCAGCAGTCCTAGGACTGTCCAAGAGACCCAGTACTTC. Protein sequence: CASSPRTVQETQYF.

In its sample, this clonotype was seen many times. The rearrangement uses TRBV12-3 or TRBV12-4 and TRBJ1-2, with D possibly TRBD1 on 6 matching bases. CDR3 length: 13 amino acids. V gave up 6 bases and J gave up 6 bases, with 14 bases separating them. CDR3 in amino acids: CASRPDRFDGYTF. Here the CDR3 DNA reads TGTGCCAGCAGACCAGACAGGTTTGATGGCTACACCTTC.

About this clonotype: The junction departs from the called germline gene at one end, perhaps through a read error. The chain couples TRBV2 to TRBJ2-2; 7 nucleotides align to TRBD1. The CDR3 sequence is 15 residues long. Germline V gene lookup returns CDR1 SNHLY and CDR2 FYNNEI. The CDR3 region has the DNA TGTGCCAGCAGGGAAGACAGGGCAAACACCGGGGAGCTGTTTTTT. Protein sequence: CASREDRANTGELFF.

There are many counts of this clonotype. CDR3 DNA: TGTGCCAGCAGTCCCCTAGCGGGTCTAACGGGGGAGCAGTACTTC. This gives the protein CASSPLAGLTGEQYF. The chain recombines TRBV12-3 or TRBV12-4 with TRBJ2-7; TRBD2 aligns across 8 bases. V trimming: 5 bases; J trimming: 7 bases; junction bases outside the gene matches: 13. This CDR3 has 15 residues.

This clonotype was seen a handful of times. At one of its ends the junction is not consistent with the germline gene, which may arise from a read error. V gene TRBV2 combines with J gene TRBJ2-3; D uncertain. Germline V gives CDR1 SNHLY, CDR2 FYNNEI. This CDR3 has 14 amino acids. CDR3 in amino acids: CASSEGQLADAQYF. The DNA for the CDR3 is TGTGCCAGCAGTGAAGGGCAGCTCGCAGATGCGCAGTATTTT.

This clonotype showed up just a few times. The chain links TRBV27 to TRBJ1-2; a possible D gene is TRBD1 (6 bases). The CDR3 loop spans 15 amino acids. Germline V CDR1 and CDR2: MNHEY, SMNVEV (reference sequence). V shed 6 bases and J shed 3 bases, with 17 bases lying between them. The CDR3: CASSVTGTNYYGYTF. The CDR3 DNA reads as TGTGCCAGCAGCGTAACAGGGACGAATTACTATGGCTACACCTTC.

This clonotype has only a few counts. The chain recombines TRBV9 with TRBJ2-6; D is ambiguous. Germline-derived CDR1 and CDR2 are SGDLS and YYNGEE. The CDR3 loop spans 14 amino acids. The V gene lost 4 bases and the J gene lost 4 bases, with 9 bases spanning the gap. For the CDR3, the DNA is TGTGCCAGCAGCTTCCAACGGGGGGCCAACGTCCTGACTTTC. As protein: CASSFQRGANVLTF.

This clonotype was counted a few times. The chain employs TRBV7-9 and TRBJ1-6; no definite D call. Germline V gene lookup returns CDR1 SEHNR and CDR2 FQNEAQ (reference sequence). V lost 1 base and J lost 2, with 12 bases in between. The CDR3 runs to 17 residues. The CDR3, as DNA: TGTGCCAGCAGCTTAGTGCTCGAGCATACCTATAATTCACCCCTCCACTTT. This codes for CASSLVLEHTYNSPLHF.

This clonotype has at least ten counts. V is TRBV30 and J is TRBJ1-2; possible D gene TRBD1, 5 bases. V was trimmed by 4 bases and J by 6 bases, leaving 9 bases between them. Germline loops: CDR1 GTSNPN, CDR2 SVGIG (reference sequence). The CDR3 sequence is 11 residues long. The CDR3 sequence is CAWMKGDGYTF. CDR3 nucleotide sequence: TGTGCCTGGATGAAAGGGGATGGCTACACCTTC.

This clonotype was detected ten times or more. This chain uses TRBV2 with TRBJ1-1; D is uncertain. Germline V gene lookup returns CDR1 SNHLY and CDR2 FYNNEI. This CDR3 has 15 amino acids. V was pared by 0 bases and J by 4 bases, with 12 bases between. In nucleotides, the CDR3 is TGTGCCAGCAGTGAAGCGCTGAGCGGACGCACTGAAGCTTTCTTT. Translation: CASSEALSGRTEAFF.

The gene calls are TRBV11-2 and TRBJ2-6; 11 positions match TRBD1. The ends lost 6 bases at V and 1 base at J; junction bases unmatched: 8. Germline CDR1 and CDR2: SGHAT and FQNNGV. This CDR3 has 18 residues. The chain's CDR3 is CASRGTGGSLSGANVLTF. The CDR3 DNA reads as TGTGCCAGCAGAGGGACAGGGGGTAGTTTATCTGGGGCCAACGTCCTGACTTTC.

This clonotype was seen a few times. The chain links TRBV15 to TRBJ1-4, with a possible D match to TRBD1 (6 bases). Germline assignment: CDR1 LNHNV and CDR2 YYDKDF (reference sequence). CDR3 size: 14 residues. The V end was cut by 6 bases, the J end by 5 bases, with 13 bases between. The CDR3 DNA sequence: TGTGCCACCAGATCGGGACACGGGAATGAAAAACTGTTTTTT. Translation gives CATRSGHGNEKLFF.

This clonotype was seen at least ten times. This chain links TRBV28 with TRBJ2-7; weak D call: TRBD2 (6 bases). Per the germline V gene, CDR1 is MDHEN and CDR2 is SYDVKM. This CDR3 has 15 amino acids. V shed 4 bases and J shed 2 bases, with 15 bases lying between them. The CDR3 loop is CASSSPPGSAYEQYF. In DNA form, the CDR3 reads TGTGCCAGCAGTTCCCCCCCCGGGAGCGCCTACGAGCAGTACTTC.

The genes are TRBV11-2 and TRBJ1-1, with TRBD1 as a possible D gene (5 bases). The germline V gene has CDR1 SGHAT and CDR2 FQNNGV. This CDR3 has 12 amino acids. Trimming removed 6 bases at V and 3 bases at J, with 8 bases between. The CDR3 loop is CASRWDDTEAFF. The CDR3 DNA is TGTGCCAGCAGATGGGACGACACTGAAGCTTTCTTT.

This chain joins TRBV6-1 and TRBJ1-1, with D uncertain. V shed 2 bases and J shed 1 base, with 8 bases lying between them. Germline V gene sequence: CDR1 MNHNS, CDR2 SASEGT. The CDR3 is made up of 14 amino acids. The CDR3 here is CASSEIYRNTEAFF. For the CDR3, the DNA is TGTGCCAGCAGTGAAATATACAGGAACACTGAAGCTTTCTTT.